The clone carrying this T cell receptor (beta chain) occurred a few times. MiXCR was run by TCRdb on the RT-PCR reads, yielding one entry per CDR3 protein. The sample holds about a million distinct CDR3 sequences, under 20% seen once. This sample stems from a study of patients and donors after allogeneic stem cell transplantation. The CDR3 is 15 amino acids. Trimming cost V 3 bases and J 2 bases; bases outside gene matches: 6. Germline V gene lookup returns CDR1 SGHRS and CDR2 YFSETQ. The sequenced sample consisted of blood, either unsorted or a sorted T cell fraction (not recorded which). This sequence joins TRBV5-1 and TRBJ1-1; 8 positions match TRBD1. This TCR came from a human donor who was either an allogeneic HSCT recipient or a stem cell or donor lymphocyte infusion donor (not recorded which). It is not recorded whose cells these are; they may come from a transplant donor. The CDR3 spells CASSSGTGHNTEAFF. DNA of the CDR3: TGCGCCAGCAGCTCCGGGACAGGCCATAACACTGAAGCTTTCTTT.